These T cell receptor beta chains were read from a single sample in a study of long-term antiretroviral therapy in people with HIV. TCRdb's copy holds only in-frame clones and misses some; the assay was immunoSEQ multiplex PCR. The repertoire holds some 31,000 clones, with 65% to 85% as singletons. The sample was unsorted PBMCs, taken 3.1 years after starting antiretroviral therapy. The source is a woman between 50 and 59 years old with HIV. Both conserved end residues are part of each CDR3. The order of the fields is V gene, J gene, D gene, clone size, CDR3 DNA, CDR3 protein. D genes are given only for firm matches. Rows may omit the clone size; those that give it use once, few, many or a size class.

TRBV11-2	TRBJ2-2	-	few	TGTGCCAGCAGCTTATTGAGCCCAGGGGACACCGGGGAGCTGTTTTTT	CASSLLSPGDTGELFF
TRBV7-2	TRBJ2-7	-	-	TGTGCCAGCAGCAAATCGGGACTTTCCCCCATCGAGCAGTACTTC	CASSKSGLSPIEQYF
TRBV20-1	TRBJ2-3	-	-	TGCAGTGAACTAGAAGATACGCAGTATTTT	CSELEDTQYF
TRBV4-1	TRBJ1-5	TRBD1	few	TGCGCCAGCAGCCAAGATTTGGGACAGGTCAATCAGCCCCAGCATTTT	CASSQDLGQVNQPQHF
TRBV13	TRBJ2-5	TRBD2	-	TGTGCCAGCAGCCCCAGCCTGTGGGCGGGGGGGCAAGAGACCCAGTACTTC	CASSPSLWAGGQETQYF
TRBV5-8	TRBJ2-6	-	-	TGTGCCAGCAGCTTGGGGGGGGAAAGAGTAGCCAACGTCCTGACTTTC	CASSLGGERVANVLTF
TRBV5-1	TRBJ2-7	TRBD1	-	TGCGCCAGCAGCTTGAGTCAGGGGGCTCCCCCAGTTGAGCAGTACTTC	CASSLSQGAPPVEQYF
TRBV6-1	TRBJ1-2	-	-	TGTGCCAGCAGTGAAGGGCAGTCTTATGGCTACACCTTC	CASSEGQSYGYTF
TRBV7-3	TRBJ2-5	TRBD2	-	TGTGCCAGCAGCTCCGGACTAGCGGGGGGGCGCGAGACCCAGTACTTC	CASSSGLAGGRETQYF
TRBV30	TRBJ1-6	-	few	TGTGCCTGGAGCACAGGGAACAATTCACCCCTCCACTTT	CAWSTGNNSPLHF
TRBV5-6	TRBJ1-5	-	-	TGTGCCAGCAGCTTGAACAGGGATCAGCCCCAGCATTTT	CASSLNRDQPQHF
TRBV2	TRBJ1-2	-	few	TGTGCCAGCACCCTTAGGGGGGGCTATGGCTACACCTTC	CASTLRGGYGYTF
TRBV12-5	TRBJ1-1	-	-	TGTGCTAGTCGACGGGACGCCGAAGCTTTCTTT	CASRRDAEAFF
TRBV5-1	TRBJ1-4	-	-	TGCGCCAGCAGCACGGGACTAACAACTAATGAAAAACTGTTTTTT	CASSTGLTTNEKLFF
TRBV6-6	TRBJ2-3	-	-	TGTGCCAGCAGCCCTTTCGATACGCAGTATTTT	CASSPFDTQYF
TRBV6-5	TRBJ2-5	-	few	TGTGCCAGCAGTTACGGGCAGGTCAGGCGGACCCAGTACTTC	CASSYGQVRRTQYF
TRBV13	TRBJ2-1	-	-	TGTGCCAGCAGCCGGAGGGGGTCAAGCTCCTACAATGAGCAGTTCTTC	CASSRRGSSSYNEQFF
TRBV5-5	TRBJ2-7	TRBD2	-	TGTGCCAGCAGCGTGGAGCGGGGTTTAGCTTACGAGCAGTACTTC	CASSVERGLAYEQYF
TRBV30	TRBJ1-2	-	-	TGTGCCTGGACCTATCGAGGGACCGATGGCTACACCTTC	CAWTYRGTDGYTF
TRBV10-3	TRBJ1-1	-	-	TGTGCCATCCAAGAAGGGACCTCGAACACTGAAGCTTTCTTT	CAIQEGTSNTEAFF
TRBV10-2	TRBJ2-1	-	-	TGCGCCAGCAGTCTCCACAATGAGCAGTTCTTC	CASSLHNEQFF
TRBV9	TRBJ1-2	-	-	TGTGCCAGCAGCACCCCCCTCTCCTGGGGTGGCTACACCTTC	CASSTPLSWGGYTF